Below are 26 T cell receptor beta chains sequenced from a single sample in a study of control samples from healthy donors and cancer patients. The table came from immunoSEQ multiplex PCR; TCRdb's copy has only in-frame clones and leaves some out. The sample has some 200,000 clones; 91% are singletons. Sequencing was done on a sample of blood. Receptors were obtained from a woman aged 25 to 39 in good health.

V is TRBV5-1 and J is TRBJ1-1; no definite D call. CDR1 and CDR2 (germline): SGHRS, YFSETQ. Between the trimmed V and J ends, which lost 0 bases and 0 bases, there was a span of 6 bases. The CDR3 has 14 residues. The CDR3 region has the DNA TGCGCCAGCAGCTTGGGCAAGCTGAACACTGAAGCTTTCTTT. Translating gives CASSLGKLNTEAFF.

CDR3 amino acids: CASSYGQVNTEAFF. CDR3 coding DNA: TGTGCCAGCAGTTACGGACAGGTGAACACTGAAGCTTTCTTT. The chain is built from TRBV6-5 and TRBJ1-1, with TRBD1 matching over 7 bases. Germline V gene data show CDR1 as MNHEY and CDR2 as SVGAGI. The junction had 0 bases not matched to a gene; V was cut back by 2 bases and J by 0 bases. The CDR3 runs to 14 residues.

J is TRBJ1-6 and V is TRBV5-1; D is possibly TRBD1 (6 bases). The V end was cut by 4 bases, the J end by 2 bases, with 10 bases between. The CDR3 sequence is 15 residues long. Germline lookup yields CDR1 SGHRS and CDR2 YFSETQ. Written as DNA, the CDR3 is TGCGCCAGCAGCGGGGGCAGTACCTATAATTCACCCCTCCACTTT. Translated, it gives CASSGGSTYNSPLHF.

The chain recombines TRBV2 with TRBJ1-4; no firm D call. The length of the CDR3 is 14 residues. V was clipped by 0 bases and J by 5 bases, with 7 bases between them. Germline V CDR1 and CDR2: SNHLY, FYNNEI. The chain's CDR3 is CASSEASRNEKLFF. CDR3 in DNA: TGTGCCAGCAGTGAAGCGTCTCGGAATGAAAAACTGTTTTTT.

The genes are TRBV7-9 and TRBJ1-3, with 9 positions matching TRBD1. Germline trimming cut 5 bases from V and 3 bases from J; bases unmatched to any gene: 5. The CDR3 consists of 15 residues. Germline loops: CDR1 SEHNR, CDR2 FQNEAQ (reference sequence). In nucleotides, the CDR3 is TGTGCCAGCAGCCCGGGACAGGGAATTGGAAACACCATATATTTT. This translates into CASSPGQGIGNTIYF.

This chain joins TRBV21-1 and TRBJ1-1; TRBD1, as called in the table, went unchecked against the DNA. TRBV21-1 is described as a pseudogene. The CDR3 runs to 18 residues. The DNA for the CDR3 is TGTGCCAGCAGCAGGTCGACAGGGGCCCCGAGGGGGGACACTGAAGCTTTCTTT. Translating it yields CASSRSTGAPRGDTEAFF.

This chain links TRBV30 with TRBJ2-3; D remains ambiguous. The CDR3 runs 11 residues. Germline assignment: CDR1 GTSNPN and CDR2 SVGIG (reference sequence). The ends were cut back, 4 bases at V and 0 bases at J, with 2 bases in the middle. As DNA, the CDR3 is TGTGCCTGGACTAGCACAGATACGCAGTATTTT. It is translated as CAWTSTDTQYF.

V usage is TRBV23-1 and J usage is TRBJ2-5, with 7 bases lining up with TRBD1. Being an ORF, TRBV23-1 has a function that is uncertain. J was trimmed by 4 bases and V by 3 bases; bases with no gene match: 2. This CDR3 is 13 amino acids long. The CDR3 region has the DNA TGCGCCAGCAGTCATTCAGGGGGAGAGACCCAGTACTTC. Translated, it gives CASSHSGGETQYF.

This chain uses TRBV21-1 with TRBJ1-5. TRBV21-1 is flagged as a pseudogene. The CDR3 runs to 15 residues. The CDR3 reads CASSKRPGGGQPQHF. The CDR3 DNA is TGTGCCAGCAGCAAAAGGCCAGGGGGAGGGCAGCCCCAGCATTTT.

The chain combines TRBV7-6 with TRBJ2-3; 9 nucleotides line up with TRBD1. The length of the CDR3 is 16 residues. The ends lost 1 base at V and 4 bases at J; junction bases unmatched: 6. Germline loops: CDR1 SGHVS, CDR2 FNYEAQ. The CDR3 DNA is TGTGCCAGCAGCTTAGGGGGACAGGGACGAGCAGATACGCAGTATTTT. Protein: CASSLGGQGRADTQYF.

The CDR3 sequence is CASSEPLAGGPGETQYF. The CDR3 bases are TGTGCCAGCAGTGAACCCCTAGCGGGAGGGCCCGGGGAGACCCAGTACTTC. This chain joins TRBV25-1 and TRBJ2-5; 12 bases map to TRBD2. Germline CDR1 reads MGHDK; CDR2 reads SYGVNS. V trimming: 2 bases; J trimming: 5 bases; junction bases outside the gene matches: 9. This CDR3 spans 17 amino acids.

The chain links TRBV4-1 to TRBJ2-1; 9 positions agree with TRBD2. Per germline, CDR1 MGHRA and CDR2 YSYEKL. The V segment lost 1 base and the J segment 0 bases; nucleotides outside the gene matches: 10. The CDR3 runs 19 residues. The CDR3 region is CASSQVVTSGGSSYNEQFF. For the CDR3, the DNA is TGCGCCAGCAGCCAAGTGGTGACTAGCGGAGGGAGCTCCTACAATGAGCAGTTCTTC.

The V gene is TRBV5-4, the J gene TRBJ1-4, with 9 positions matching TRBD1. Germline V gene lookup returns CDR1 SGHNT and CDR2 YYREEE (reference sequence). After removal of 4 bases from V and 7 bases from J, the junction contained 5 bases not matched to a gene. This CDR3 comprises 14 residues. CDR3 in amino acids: CASSTGQGSEKLFF. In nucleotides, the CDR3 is TGTGCCAGCAGCACCGGACAGGGGAGTGAAAAACTGTTTTTT. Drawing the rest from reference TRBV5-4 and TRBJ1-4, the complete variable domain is ETGVTQSPTHLIKTRGQQVTLRCSSQSGHNTVSWYQQALGQGPQFIFQYYREEENGRGNFPPRFSGLQFPNYSSELNVNALELDDSALYLCASSTGQGSEKLFFGSGTQLSVL.

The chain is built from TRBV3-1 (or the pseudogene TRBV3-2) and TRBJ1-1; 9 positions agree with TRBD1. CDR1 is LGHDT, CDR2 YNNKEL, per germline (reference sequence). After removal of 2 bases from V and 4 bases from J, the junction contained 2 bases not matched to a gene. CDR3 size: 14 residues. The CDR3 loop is CASSQPDRGTEAFF. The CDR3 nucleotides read TGTGCCAGCAGCCAACCGGACAGGGGCACTGAAGCTTTCTTT.

CDR3 in amino acids: CASSLYNQGYGYTF. The CDR3 DNA is TGTGCCAGCAGCTTGTATAATCAGGGGTATGGCTACACCTTC. The chain is built from TRBV5-4 and TRBJ1-2, with a tentative D call TRBD1 (6 bases). Germline-derived CDR1 and CDR2 are SGHNT and YYREEE (reference sequence). Deletions cut 1 base from V and 5 bases from J, with 12 bases between. The CDR3 consists of 14 residues.

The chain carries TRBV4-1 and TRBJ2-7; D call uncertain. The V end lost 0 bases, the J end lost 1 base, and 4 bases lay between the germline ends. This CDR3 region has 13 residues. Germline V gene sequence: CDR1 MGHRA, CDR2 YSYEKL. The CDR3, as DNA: TGCGCCAGCAGCCAAGAATGGTCCTACGAGCAGTACTTC. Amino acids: CASSQEWSYEQYF.

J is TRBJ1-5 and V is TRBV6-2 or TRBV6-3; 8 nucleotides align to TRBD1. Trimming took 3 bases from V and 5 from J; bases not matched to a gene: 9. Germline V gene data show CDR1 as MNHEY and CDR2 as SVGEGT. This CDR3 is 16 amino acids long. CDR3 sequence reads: CASSYSRDRRDQPQHF. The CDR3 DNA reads TGTGCCAGCAGTTATTCGCGGGACAGGAGAGATCAGCCCCAGCATTTT.

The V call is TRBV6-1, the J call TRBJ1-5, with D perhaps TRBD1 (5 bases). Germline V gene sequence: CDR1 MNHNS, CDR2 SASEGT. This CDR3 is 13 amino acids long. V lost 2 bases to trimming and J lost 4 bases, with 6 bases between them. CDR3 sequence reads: CASSERGNQPQHF. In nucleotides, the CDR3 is TGTGCCAGCAGTGAAAGGGGAAATCAGCCCCAGCATTTT.

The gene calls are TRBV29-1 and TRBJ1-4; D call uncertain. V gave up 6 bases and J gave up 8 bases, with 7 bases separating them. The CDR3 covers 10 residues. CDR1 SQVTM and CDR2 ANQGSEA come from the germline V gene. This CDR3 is CSVETEKLFF. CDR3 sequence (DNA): TGCAGCGTAGAGACAGAAAAACTGTTTTTT.

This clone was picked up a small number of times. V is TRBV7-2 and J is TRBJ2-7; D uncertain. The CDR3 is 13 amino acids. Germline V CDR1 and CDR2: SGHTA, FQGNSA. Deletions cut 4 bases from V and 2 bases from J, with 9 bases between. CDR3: CASSSLVPYEQYF. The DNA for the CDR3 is TGTGCCAGCAGCTCCCTAGTTCCCTACGAGCAGTACTTC.

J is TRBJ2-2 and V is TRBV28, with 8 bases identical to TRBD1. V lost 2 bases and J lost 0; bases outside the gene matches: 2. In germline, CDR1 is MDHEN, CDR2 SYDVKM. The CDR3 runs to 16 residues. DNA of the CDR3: TGTGCCAGCAGTTTACGGACAGGGCCGAACACCGGGGAGCTGTTTTTT. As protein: CASSLRTGPNTGELFF.

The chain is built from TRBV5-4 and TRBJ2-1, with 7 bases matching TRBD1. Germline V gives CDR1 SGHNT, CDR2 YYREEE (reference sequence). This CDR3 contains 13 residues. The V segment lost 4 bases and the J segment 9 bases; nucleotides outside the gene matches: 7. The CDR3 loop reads CASSENRGFEQFF. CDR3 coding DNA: TGTGCCAGCAGCGAAAACAGGGGTTTTGAGCAGTTCTTC.

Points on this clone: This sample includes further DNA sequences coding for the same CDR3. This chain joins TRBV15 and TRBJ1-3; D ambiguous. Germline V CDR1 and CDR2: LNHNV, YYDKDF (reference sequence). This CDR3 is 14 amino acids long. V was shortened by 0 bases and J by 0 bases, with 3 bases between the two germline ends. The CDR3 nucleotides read TGTGCCACCAGCAGAGATCCCTCTGGAAACACCATATATTTT. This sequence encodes CATSRDPSGNTIYF.

Here the CDR3 reads CASSSQGKGNSPLHF. CDR3 bases: TGTGCCAGCAGTTCCCAGGGAAAGGGGAATTCACCCCTCCACTTT. This chain connects TRBV6-5 to TRBJ1-6; a weak D match, TRBD1 (5 bases). Trimming took off 4 bases at V and 7 bases at J, with 14 bases between the two ends. CDR1 is MNHEY and CDR2 is SVGAGI in the germline V gene. This CDR3 is built from 15 residues.

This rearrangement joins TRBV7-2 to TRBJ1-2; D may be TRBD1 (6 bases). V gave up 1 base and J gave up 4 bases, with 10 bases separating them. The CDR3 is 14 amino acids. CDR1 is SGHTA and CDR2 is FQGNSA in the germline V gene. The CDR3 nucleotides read TGTGCCAGCAGCTTAGTTTTGGACAGCTATGGCTACACCTTC. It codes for CASSLVLDSYGYTF.

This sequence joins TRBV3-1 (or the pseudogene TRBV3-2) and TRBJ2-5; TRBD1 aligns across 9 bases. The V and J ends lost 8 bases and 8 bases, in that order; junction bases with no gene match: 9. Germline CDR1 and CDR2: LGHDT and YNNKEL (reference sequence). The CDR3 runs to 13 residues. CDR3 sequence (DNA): TGTGCCAGCTCCGGAGGACAGGGGCGTACCCAGTACTTC. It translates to CASSGGQGRTQYF.